These 3 T cell receptor beta chains originate from one sample sequenced in a study of T cells expressing NK-cell markers. TCRdb processed the 5' RACE reads again and assigns one entry to each CDR3 protein, with no DNA. The data include about 460,000 distinct CDR3 sequences; the top ten clones carry around 1.4%. Material for sequencing was blood T cells: a sorted CD56 or NKG2C T cell subset, CD4+ or CD8+ T cells, or bulk PBMC T cells (not recorded which). The receptor source for this set is a woman in her fifties or sixties in good health.

The chain links TRBV12-3 or TRBV12-4 to TRBJ2-2; TCRdb selects TRBD1, and the lack of DNA leaves this call unchecked. The CDR3 runs to 14 residues. CDR3 sequence: CASSPGQGTGELFF.

The chain couples TRBV5-1 to TRBJ2-1. In germline, CDR1 is SGHRS, CDR2 YFSETQ. The CDR3 runs 13 residues. CDR3: CASSNRATNEQFF.

V is TRBV12-3 or TRBV12-4 and J is TRBJ2-1; without DNA, the TCRdb call of TRBD2 cannot be checked. The CDR3 is 14 residues long. The CDR3: CASTSGTSVSEQFF.